The next 8 T cell receptor beta chains were all read from a single sample in a study of blood T cells in healthy people across ages. Primers used in a second PCR of about 6 to 11 cycles were a sample-barcoded 5' primer and a J-beta primer mix. TCRdb ran MiXCR on the 5' RACE reads and lists one entry per CDR3 protein. The data show about 1 million distinct CDR3 sequences, more than 35% seen once. The sample comprised blood. The origin of the receptors is a woman aged 55-69 years in good health.

The chain is built from TRBV7-7 and TRBJ2-7; tentatively, D is TRBD1 or TRBD2 (7 bases each). Germline V gene lookup returns CDR1 SSHAT and CDR2 FNYEAQ (reference sequence). Trimming took 5 bases from V and 7 from J, leaving 21 bases between them. The CDR3 sequence is 15 residues long. CDR3 residues: CASSRDSGIGEEQYF. CDR3 DNA sequence: TGTGCCAGCAGCCGGGACAGCGGGATTGGAGAGGAGCAGTACTTC.

The chain is built from TRBV18 and TRBJ2-3; D possibly corresponds to TRBD2 (5 bases). Germline CDR1 is KGHSH and CDR2 is LQKENI. This CDR3 is 15 amino acids long. Between the trimmed V and J ends, which lost 3 bases and 2 bases, there was a span of 12 bases. CDR3 loop: CASSPYSRDTDTQYF. The CDR3 bases are TGTGCCAGCTCACCTTACTCACGGGACACAGATACGCAGTATTTT. Full variable domain (missing parts from reference TRBV18 and TRBJ2-3): NAGVMQNPRHLVRRRGQEARLRCSPMKGHSHVYWYRQLPEEGLKFMVYLQKENIIDESGMPKERFSAEFPKEGPSILRIQQVVRGDSAAYFCASSPYSRDTDTQYFGPGTRLTVL.

This chain connects TRBV29-1 to TRBJ2-1; 9 bases align to TRBD1. Gene TRBJ2-7 matches the end of the DNA better, so the J call may be wrong. The length of the CDR3 is 13 residues. The V gene's germline CDR1 is SQVTM and CDR2 ANQGSEA. The CDR3, as DNA: TGCAGCGCCCAACAGGGGGCCTACAATGAGCAGTACTTC. Translating gives CSAQQGAYNEQYF.

The J gene is TRBJ2-7, the V gene TRBV3-1; D is unclear. The CDR3 spans 16 residues. Trimming took off 1 base at V and 0 bases at J, with 13 bases between the two ends. Germline V gene data show CDR1 as LGHDT and CDR2 as YNNKEL (reference sequence). CDR3 bases: TGTGCCAGCAGCCAAGCCCTGGGCAGGAGCTCCTACGAGCAGTACTTC. This translates into CASSQALGRSSYEQYF.

Note on this clonotype: The junction differs from germline at one of its ends, possibly a read error. The V call is TRBV20-1, the J call TRBJ2-5; weak D call: TRBD2 (5 bases). This CDR3 contains 14 residues. Germline assignment: CDR1 DFQATT and CDR2 SNEGSKA (reference sequence). In nucleotides, the CDR3 is TGCGGTGCTAGAGATCTTATGGCGGGAGAGACCCAGTACTTC. Translating gives CGARDLMAGETQYF.

This clonotype was observed a handful of times. This chain uses TRBV27 with TRBJ2-3, with TRBD1 matching over 7 bases. J lost 4 bases, V lost 2 bases, and 18 bases had no gene match. This CDR3 has 19 amino acids. Germline values: CDR1 MNHEY, CDR2 SMNVEV (reference sequence). For the CDR3, the DNA is TGTGCCAGCAGTTTACTAGGGACGACCGGGACAGCGATATCAGATACGCAGTATTTT. Translating it yields CASSLLGTTGTAISDTQYF.

This clonotype showed up just a few times. The chain links TRBV2 to TRBJ2-7; 9 nucleotides match TRBD2. V was pared by 11 bases and J by 0 bases, with 2 bases of the junction left unmatched. CDR3 length: 12 residues. In germline, CDR1 is SNHLY, CDR2 FYNNEI. The CDR3 protein is CAQAGGSYEQYF. The CDR3 DNA reads as TGTGCCCAAGCGGGAGGCTCCTACGAGCAGTACTTC.

This chain uses TRBV7-9 with TRBJ1-1; perhaps TRBD1 as D (5 bases). Germline-derived CDR1 and CDR2 are SEHNR and FQNEAQ (reference sequence). This CDR3 comprises 13 residues. The ends were cut back, 5 bases at V and 4 bases at J, with 11 bases in the middle. The CDR3 reads CASSQGMGTEAFF. The DNA of the CDR3 is TGTGCCAGCAGCCAGGGCATGGGCACTGAAGCTTTCTTT. Full variable domain (remainder filled in from reference TRBV7-9 and TRBJ1-1): DTGVSQNPRHKITKRGQNVTFRCDPISEHNRLYWYRQTLGQGPEFLTYFQNEAQLEKSRLLSDRFSAERPKGSFSTLEIQRTEQGDSAMYLCASSQGMGTEAFFGQGTRLTVV.